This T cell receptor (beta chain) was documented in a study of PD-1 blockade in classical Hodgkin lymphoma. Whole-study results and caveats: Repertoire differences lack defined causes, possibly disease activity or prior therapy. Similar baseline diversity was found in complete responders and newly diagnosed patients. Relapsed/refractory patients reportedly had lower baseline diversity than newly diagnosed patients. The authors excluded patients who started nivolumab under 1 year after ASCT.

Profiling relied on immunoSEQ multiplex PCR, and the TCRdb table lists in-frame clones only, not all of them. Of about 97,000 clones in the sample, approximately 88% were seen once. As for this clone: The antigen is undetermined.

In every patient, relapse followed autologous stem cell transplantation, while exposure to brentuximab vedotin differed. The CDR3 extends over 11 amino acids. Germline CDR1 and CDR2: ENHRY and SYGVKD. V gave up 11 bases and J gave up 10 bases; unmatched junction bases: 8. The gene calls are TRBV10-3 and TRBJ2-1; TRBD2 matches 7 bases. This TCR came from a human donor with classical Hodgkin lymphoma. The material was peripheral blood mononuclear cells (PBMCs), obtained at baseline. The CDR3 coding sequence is TGTGCCGCCCAGGTGGGGGGGGAGCAGTTCTTC. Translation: CAAQVGGEQFF.